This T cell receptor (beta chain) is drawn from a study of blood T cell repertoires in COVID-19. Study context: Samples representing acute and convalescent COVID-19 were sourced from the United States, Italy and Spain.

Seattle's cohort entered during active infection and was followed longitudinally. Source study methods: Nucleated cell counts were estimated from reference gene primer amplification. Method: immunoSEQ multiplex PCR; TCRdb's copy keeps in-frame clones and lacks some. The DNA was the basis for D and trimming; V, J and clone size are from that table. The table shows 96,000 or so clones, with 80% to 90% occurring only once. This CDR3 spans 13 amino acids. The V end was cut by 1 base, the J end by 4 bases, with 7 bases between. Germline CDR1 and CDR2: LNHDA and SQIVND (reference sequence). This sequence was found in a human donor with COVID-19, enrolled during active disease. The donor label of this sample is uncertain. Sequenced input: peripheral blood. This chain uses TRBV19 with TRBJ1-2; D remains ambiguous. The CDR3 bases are TGTGCCAGTAGTATAGGACAAGGCTATGGCTACACCTTC. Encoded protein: CASSIGQGYGYTF.